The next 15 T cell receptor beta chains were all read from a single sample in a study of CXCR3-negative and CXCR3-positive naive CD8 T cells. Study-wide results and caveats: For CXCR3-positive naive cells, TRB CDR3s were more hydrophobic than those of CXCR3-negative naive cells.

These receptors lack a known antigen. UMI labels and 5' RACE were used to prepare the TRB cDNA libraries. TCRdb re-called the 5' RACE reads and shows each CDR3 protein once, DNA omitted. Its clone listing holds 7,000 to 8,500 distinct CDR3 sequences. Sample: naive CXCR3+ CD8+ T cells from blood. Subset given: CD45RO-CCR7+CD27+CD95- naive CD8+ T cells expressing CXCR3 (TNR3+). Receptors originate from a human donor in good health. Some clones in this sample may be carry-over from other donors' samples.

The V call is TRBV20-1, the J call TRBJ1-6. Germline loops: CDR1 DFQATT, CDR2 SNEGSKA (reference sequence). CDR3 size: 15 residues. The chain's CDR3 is CSARDPAGYNSPLHF.

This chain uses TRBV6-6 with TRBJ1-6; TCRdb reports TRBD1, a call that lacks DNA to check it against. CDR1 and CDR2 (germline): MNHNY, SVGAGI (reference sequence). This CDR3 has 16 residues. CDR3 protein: CASSYSGFGGNSPLHF.

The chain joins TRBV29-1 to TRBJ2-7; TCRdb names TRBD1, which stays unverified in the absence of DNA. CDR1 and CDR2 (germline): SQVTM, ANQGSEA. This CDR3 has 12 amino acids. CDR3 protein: CSVEVRGYEQYF.

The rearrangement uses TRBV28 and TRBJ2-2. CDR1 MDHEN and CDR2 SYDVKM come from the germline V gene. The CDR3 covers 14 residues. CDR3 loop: CASSRGANTGELFF.

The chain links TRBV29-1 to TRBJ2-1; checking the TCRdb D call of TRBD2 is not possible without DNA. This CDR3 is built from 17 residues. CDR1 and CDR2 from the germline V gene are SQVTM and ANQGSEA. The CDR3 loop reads CSVEDPFLAGDIYEQFF.

The CDR3 is CASSFVLGPYNEQFF. This chain links TRBV12-3 or TRBV12-4 with TRBJ2-1; TCRdb calls TRBD1, which cannot be checked without DNA. The CDR3 has 15 residues.

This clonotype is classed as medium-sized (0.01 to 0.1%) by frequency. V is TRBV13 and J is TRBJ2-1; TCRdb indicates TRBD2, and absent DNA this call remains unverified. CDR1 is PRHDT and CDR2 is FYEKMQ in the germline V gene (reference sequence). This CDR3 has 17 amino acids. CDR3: CASSLTRVTSGYNEQFF.

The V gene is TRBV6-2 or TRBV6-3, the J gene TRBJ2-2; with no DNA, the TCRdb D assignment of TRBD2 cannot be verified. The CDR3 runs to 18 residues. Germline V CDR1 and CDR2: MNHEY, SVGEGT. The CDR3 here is CASSYSFSSGINTGELFF.

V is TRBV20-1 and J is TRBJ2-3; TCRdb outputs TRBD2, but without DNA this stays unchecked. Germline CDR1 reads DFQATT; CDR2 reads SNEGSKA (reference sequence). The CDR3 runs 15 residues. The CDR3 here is CSARATSGATDTQYF.

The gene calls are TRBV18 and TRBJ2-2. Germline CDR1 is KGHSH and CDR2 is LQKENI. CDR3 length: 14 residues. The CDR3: CASSPPGQPGELFF. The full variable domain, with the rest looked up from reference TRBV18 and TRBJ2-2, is NAGVMQNPRHLVRRRGQEARLRCSPMKGHSHVYWYRQLPEEGLKFMVYLQKENIIDESGMPKERFSAEFPKEGPSILRIQQVVRGDSAAYFCASSPPGQPGELFFGEGSRLTVL.

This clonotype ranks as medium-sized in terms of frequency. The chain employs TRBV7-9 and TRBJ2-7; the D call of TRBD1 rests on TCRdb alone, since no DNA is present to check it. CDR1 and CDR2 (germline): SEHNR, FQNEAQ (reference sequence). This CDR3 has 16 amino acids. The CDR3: CASSLRRQGTTDEQYF.

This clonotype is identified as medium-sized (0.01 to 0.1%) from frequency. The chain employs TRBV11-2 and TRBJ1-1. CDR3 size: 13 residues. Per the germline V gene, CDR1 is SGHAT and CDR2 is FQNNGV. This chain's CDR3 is CASSLKANTEAFF.

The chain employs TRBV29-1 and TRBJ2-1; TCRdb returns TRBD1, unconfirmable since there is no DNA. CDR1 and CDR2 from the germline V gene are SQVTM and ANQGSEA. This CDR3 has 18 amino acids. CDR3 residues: CSVEDPYGAFSSYNEQFF.

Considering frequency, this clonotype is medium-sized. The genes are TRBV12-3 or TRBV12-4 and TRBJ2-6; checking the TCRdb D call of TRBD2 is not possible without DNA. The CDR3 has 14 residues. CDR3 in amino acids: CASTLSGGANVLTF.

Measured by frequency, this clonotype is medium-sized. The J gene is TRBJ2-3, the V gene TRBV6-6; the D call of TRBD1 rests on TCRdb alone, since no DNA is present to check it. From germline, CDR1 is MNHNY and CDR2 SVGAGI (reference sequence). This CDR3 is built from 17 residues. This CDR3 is CASSYSIAVGGADTQYF.